Here is one T cell receptor (beta chain) with its context. The specificity of this receptor is unknown. No quality values exist for individual bases; no much larger clone is one base distant. The sample's treatment or condition label is to be understood as: in vitro stimulation with specific CMV peptide epitopes to enrich CMV-specific T cells. For sequencing, an Illumina HiSeq 1500 was employed. In TCRdb, the public reads were trimmed at Q25 with fastp and aligned with MiXCR, with productive beta chains retained. Merged by CDR3 protein, the rows form single entries marked with the most common genes and DNA. This sample comprises approximately 120,000 distinct CDR3 sequences, around 28% of them detected only once. Of the sample, about 81% is held by the ten largest clones. From a lookup of the germline V gene (reference sequence), CDR1 and CDR2 are GTSNPN and SVGIG. Relative to germline, V is 4 bases shorter and J is 6 bases shorter, with 18 bases between their ends. The CDR3 covers 14 residues, taking in both the cysteine and the phenylalanine. Of all the DNA, just the CDR3 is kept, 42 bases in frame from base 1.

This sample was included in a study of T cell repertoires in cytomegalovirus infection (dated by TCRdb to about 2019). Broadly, across the study: Alongside well-studied HLA-B-restricted epitopes, the peptide stimulations were aimed at recently identified HLA-C-restricted CMV epitopes, whose presentation resists viral immunomodulation. Donor HLA type was relevant to the analysis, as public TCR beta signatures indicated carriage of CMV infection together with the matching HLA type.

Findings and caveats that apply to the study as a whole: Carriers of CMV infection plus the relevant HLA type were discriminated by the cumulative frequency of public TCR beta family members in the study cohort and in an independent roughly 320-donor cohort. The ex vivo response was dominated by HLA-C-restricted CMV-specific TCR beta clonotypes, which also provided the single most frequent clonotype in two of eight donors.

The sequence joins TRBV30 to TRBJ1-1; TRBD1 is possibly the D segment (5 matching bases). This sequence originates from a human donor in good health (CMV status not recorded). Some clones in this sample may be carry-over from other donors' samples. Source: CD8+ T cells from cultured PBMCs, taken from culture after CMV antigen stimulation. The DNA sequence is as follows: TGTGCCTGGAATGGGATCAATCTGGGGGCTGAAGCTTTCTTT. It translates to CAWNGINLGAEAFF.